A single sample gave rise to the 26 T cell receptor beta chains below, sequenced in a study of T cells in Graves' hyperthyroidism and ophthalmopathy (dated by TCRdb to the late 2010s). The method was multiplex PCR. The reads were generated on an Illumina HiSeq 2000. The TCR beta CDR3 regions were amplified from the RNA transcripts. The first round of RT-PCR for the TCR CDR3 was performed with the HTBI primer set and the Qiagen OneStep RT-PCR kit. Starting from the raw public reads, TCRdb applied fastp trimming at Q25, assembled clones with MiXCR and retained in-frame beta chains. Rows merge per CDR3 protein into single entries with the most common DNA and genes. This sample comprises more than 450,000 distinct CDR3 sequences, about 20% of them detected only once. Together, the top ten hold about 50% of the sample. Sequencing was carried out using blood. The receptors were gathered from a man aged 40-50 years with Graves' ophthalmopathy.

CDR3 region: CASSTSSGLGEQYF. CDR3 nucleotide sequence: TGTGCCAGCAGCACGTCCTCAGGGCTGGGGGAGCAGTACTTC. The chain couples TRBV7-3 to TRBJ2-7, with D perhaps matching TRBD1 (5 bases). The CDR3 runs 14 residues. Per the germline V gene, CDR1 is SGHTA and CDR2 is FQGTGA. V was clipped by 5 bases and J by 7 bases, with 18 bases between them. Full variable domain (outside the CDR3, taken from reference TRBV7-3 and TRBJ2-7): GAGVSQTPSNKVTEKGKYVELRCDPISGHTALYWYRQSLGQGPEFLIYFQGTGAADDSGLPNDRFFAVRPEGSVSTLKIQRTERGDSAVYLCASSTSSGLGEQYFGPGTRLTVT.

This clonotype was seen only a few times. The CDR3 coding sequence is TGTGCCAGCACATCCAGGGGGGGGGGGCCGGGTGAGCAGTTCTTC. Its protein product is CASTSRGGGPGEQFF. The genes are TRBV27 and TRBJ2-1; D could derive from TRBD1 or TRBD2 (7 bases each). V was cut by 7 bases and J by 9 bases, with 22 bases left in between. CDR1 and CDR2 (germline): MNHEY, SMNVEV (reference sequence). This CDR3 is built from 15 residues.

In this sample, this clonotype turned up a few times. J is TRBJ2-5 and V is TRBV29-1, with unresolved D. With 3 bases removed from V and 5 bases from J, the gap between germline ends came to 7 bases. The CDR3 is made up of 11 amino acids. The V gene's germline CDR1 is SQVTM and CDR2 ANQGSEA. CDR3 coding DNA: TGCAGCGTTGACATTGGGGAGACCCAGTACTTC. Encoded protein: CSVDIGETQYF.

The rearrangement joins TRBV7-2 to TRBJ2-7; a weak D match, TRBD1 (5 bases). The CDR3 has 14 residues. Germline CDR1 is SGHTA and CDR2 is FQGNSA. Between the trimmed V and J ends, which lost 0 bases and 4 bases, there was a span of 10 bases. CDR3 sequence: CASSLAGVLYEQYF. In DNA form, the CDR3 reads TGTGCCAGCAGCTTAGCAGGGGTACTTTACGAGCAGTACTTC.

With respect to this clonotype: A much larger clone lies a single base off, so this may be a read error. The chain has TRBV20-1 and TRBJ2-7; 8 bases align to TRBD2. The CDR3 has 15 residues. Germline CDR1 reads DFQATT; CDR2 reads SNEGSKA (reference sequence). The V gene end was trimmed by 1 base and the J gene end by 5 bases; junction bases not matched to a gene: 10. The chain's CDR3 is CSARAPGRGVHEQYF. The DNA for the CDR3 is TGCAGTGCTAGAGCGCCCGGGCGGGGGGTCCACGAGCAGTACTTC.

This clonotype showed up many times. V is TRBV7-2 and J is TRBJ1-2; TRBD1 might be the D (6 bases). V shed 5 bases and J shed 5 bases, with 18 bases lying between them. Germline V gene lookup returns CDR1 SGHTA and CDR2 FQGNSA. This CDR3 is built from 15 residues. CDR3 loop: CASSTTPDSPYGYTF. The CDR3 bases are TGTGCCAGCAGCACCACGCCGGACAGTCCGTATGGCTACACCTTC.

As concerns this clonotype: The germline gene is not matched at one end of the junction; a read error may be the cause. The chain has TRBV20-1 and TRBJ1-2; D ambiguous. The CDR3 length is 13 residues. Germline V gives CDR1 DFQATT, CDR2 SNEGSKA (reference sequence). This CDR3 reads CSASTDPSYDYTF. CDR3 sequence (DNA): TGCAGTGCTAGTACAGACCCTTCCTATGACTACACCTTC.

In its sample, this clonotype was seen a few times. This chain joins TRBV9 and TRBJ2-2; perhaps D is TRBD1 or TRBD2 (5 bases each). Germline V gene data show CDR1 as SGDLS and CDR2 as YYNGEE. CDR3 length: 14 residues. V was clipped by 4 bases and J by 4 bases, with 11 bases between them. CDR3 amino acids: CASSPGTATGELFF. DNA of the CDR3: TGTGCCAGCAGCCCAGGGACCGCCACCGGGGAGCTGTTTTTT.

A few counts support this clonotype. This sequence joins TRBV3-1 and TRBJ2-7; D is unclear. V lost 3 bases, J lost 3 bases, and 9 bases lay in between. The CDR3 sequence is 13 residues long. Germline CDR1 and CDR2: LGHDT and YNNKEL (reference sequence). The DNA for the CDR3 is TGTGCCAGCAGCCATTTCGCCGGCTACGAGCAGTACTTC. Translating it yields CASSHFAGYEQYF.

CDR3 DNA sequence: TGCAGTGCTAGCTTAAGAGGCAGCTACGAGCAGTACTTC. Residues: CSASLRGSYEQYF. The J gene is TRBJ2-7, the V gene TRBV20-1, with D unresolved. The CDR3 totals 13 residues. The V end lost 3 bases, the J end lost 3 bases, and 12 bases lay between the germline ends. Germline assignment: CDR1 DFQATT and CDR2 SNEGSKA (reference sequence).

This clonotype was seen ten or more times. The chain carries TRBV28 and TRBJ1-1, with a possible D match to TRBD1 (6 bases). V lost 7 bases and J lost 0, with 15 bases in between. The CDR3 has 15 amino acids. The germline V gene encodes CDR1 MDHEN and CDR2 SYDVKM. The CDR3 DNA is TGTGCCAGCATCGCTTTGGACAGATTGAACACTGAAGCTTTCTTT. Its translation is CASIALDRLNTEAFF. Supplemented by reference TRBV28 and TRBJ1-1, the full variable domain reads DVKVTQSSRYLVKRTGEKVFLECVQDMDHENMFWYRQDPGLGLRLIYFSYDVKMKEKGDIPEGYSVSREKKERFSLILESASTNQTSMYLCASIALDRLNTEAFFGQGTRLTVV.

In this sample, this clonotype turned up a few times. V is TRBV5-5 and J is TRBJ2-5, with D possibly TRBD1 on 6 matching bases. The CDR3 runs to 13 residues. CDR1 and CDR2 (germline): SGHKS, YYEKEE (reference sequence). V was pared by 7 bases and J by 4 bases, with 14 bases between. CDR3 coding DNA: TGTGCCAGCGGACGACAGGACCTAGAGACCCAGTACTTC. Translation gives CASGRQDLETQYF.

This clonotype has a count of ten or more. The rearrangement uses TRBV5-1 and TRBJ2-1; 10 nucleotides agree with TRBD2. Germline-derived CDR1 and CDR2 are SGHRS and YFSETQ. Germline trimming cut 7 bases from V and 8 bases from J; bases unmatched to any gene: 12. The CDR3 loop spans 15 amino acids. For the CDR3, the DNA is TGCGCCAGCGGACCCTCGGGACTAGCGACCGATGAGCAGTTCTTC. Its translation is CASGPSGLATDEQFF.

The sample holds a few counts of this clonotype. The chain links TRBV18 to TRBJ2-1; 9 bases align to TRBD1. This CDR3 has 15 amino acids. CDR1 and CDR2 from the germline V gene are KGHSH and LQKENI. The V segment lost 3 bases and the J segment 7 bases; nucleotides outside the gene matches: 7. CDR3 DNA sequence: TGTGCCAGCTCACCGACAGGGGGTGATTTAAATGAGCAGTTCTTC. The encoded protein is CASSPTGGDLNEQFF.

CDR3: CASSPAGVTGNGYTF. The CDR3 region has the DNA TGTGCCAGCAGTCCCGCGGGGGTGACAGGGAATGGCTACACCTTC. J is TRBJ1-2 and V is TRBV28, with 7 bases aligning to TRBD1. Germline V gene sequence: CDR1 MDHEN, CDR2 SYDVKM. CDR3 length: 15 amino acids. J was trimmed by 6 bases and V by 5 bases; bases with no gene match: 12.

The chain links TRBV10-3 to TRBJ2-1; 7 nucleotides line up with TRBD2. The trim removed 4 bases at V and 4 bases at J, leaving 4 bases unmatched. Germline V gene sequence: CDR1 ENHRY, CDR2 SYGVKD. The CDR3 is 14 residues long. The CDR3 region is CAISVGDYYNEQFF. The CDR3 DNA is TGTGCCATCAGTGTAGGGGACTATTACAATGAGCAGTTCTTC.

Only a few counts were recorded for this clonotype. The chain has TRBV18 and TRBJ1-2, with unresolved D. V was trimmed by 2 bases and J by 6 bases, leaving 13 bases between them. The CDR3 length is 14 residues. Germline V gene data show CDR1 as KGHSH and CDR2 as LQKENI. CDR3: CASSPDHLWDGYTF. The CDR3 DNA is TGTGCCAGCTCACCAGACCACCTGTGGGATGGCTACACCTTC. Full variable domain (missing parts from reference TRBV18 and TRBJ1-2): NAGVMQNPRHLVRRRGQEARLRCSPMKGHSHVYWYRQLPEEGLKFMVYLQKENIIDESGMPKERFSAEFPKEGPSILRIQQVVRGDSAAYFCASSPDHLWDGYTFGSGTRLTVV.

The chain recombines TRBV9 with TRBJ2-2; D might be TRBD2 (5 bases). The CDR3 extends over 15 amino acids. Germline V gene sequence: CDR1 SGDLS, CDR2 YYNGEE. V gave up 0 bases and J gave up 1 base, with 7 bases separating them. CDR3 in amino acids: CASSVGGWNTGELFF. The CDR3, as DNA: TGTGCCAGCAGCGTAGGAGGGTGGAACACCGGGGAGCTGTTTTTT.

In its sample, this clonotype was seen many times. The J gene is TRBJ2-7, the V gene TRBV28, with D possibly being TRBD1 (5 bases). The CDR3 sequence is 15 residues long. Deletions cut 5 bases from V and 1 base from J, with 15 bases between. From germline, CDR1 is MDHEN and CDR2 SYDVKM. CDR3 in DNA: TGTGCCAGCAGTGTACCAGGGCAGGGATCCTACGAGCAGTACTTC. Translation gives CASSVPGQGSYEQYF.

This clonotype was seen many times. V is TRBV2 and J is TRBJ2-1; TRBD1 aligns across 7 bases. The CDR3 length is 16 residues. The germline V gene has CDR1 SNHLY and CDR2 FYNNEI. V shed 6 bases and J 5 bases; nucleotides not matched to a gene: 13. CDR3 amino acids: CASRELMGTANNEQFF. CDR3 DNA: TGTGCCAGCAGGGAACTGATGGGGACAGCCAACAATGAGCAGTTCTTC.

The gene calls are TRBV6-1 and TRBJ2-2, with no clear D. Germline values: CDR1 MNHNS, CDR2 SASEGT. The CDR3 sequence is 15 residues long. V was cut by 5 bases and J by 0 bases, with 10 bases left in between. In DNA, the CDR3 is TGTGCCAGCAGTTATTGGTCCGCGAACACCGGGGAGCTGTTTTTT. This gives the protein CASSYWSANTGELFF.

This sequence joins TRBV10-2 and TRBJ1-6, with 7 bases aligning to TRBD1. J was trimmed by 7 bases and V by 6 bases; bases with no gene match: 6. Per germline, CDR1 WSHSY and CDR2 SAAADI. The CDR3 loop spans 14 amino acids. Here the CDR3 reads CASSAGQQNSPLHF. CDR3 DNA: TGCGCCAGCAGCGCGGGACAGCAGAATTCACCCCTCCACTTT.

This clonotype appeared a few times. The V call is TRBV27, the J call TRBJ2-3; no firm D call. V was clipped by 7 bases and J by 0 bases, with 14 bases between them. The CDR3 is made up of 15 amino acids. Germline-derived CDR1 and CDR2 are MNHEY and SMNVEV (reference sequence). CDR3 region: CASKEKWRSTDTQYF. In nucleotides, the CDR3 is TGTGCCAGCAAGGAGAAGTGGCGGAGCACAGATACGCAGTATTTT.

The V call is TRBV30, the J call TRBJ1-6; D gene ambiguous. Germline loops: CDR1 GTSNPN, CDR2 SVGIG (reference sequence). The CDR3 length is 14 residues. The V and J ends lost 5 bases and 9 bases respectively, with 17 bases between them. The CDR3 loop is CAWAGSGNFSPLHF. The DNA of the CDR3 is TGTGCCTGGGCAGGATCCGGCAATTTTTCACCCCTCCACTTT.

This clonotype has more than one count but fewer than ten. The chain uses TRBV29-1 and TRBJ2-1; 7 bases align to TRBD2. After removal of 8 bases from V and 2 bases from J, the junction contained 9 bases not matched to a gene. The CDR3 spans 14 residues. CDR1 is SQVTM, CDR2 ANQGSEA, per germline. The DNA of the CDR3 is TGCAGCTGCCGGCCTAGCGGAACCTACAATGAGCAGTTCTTC. Amino acids: CSCRPSGTYNEQFF.

This chain connects TRBV30 to TRBJ2-6; possible D gene TRBD2, 5 bases. V shed 2 bases and J shed 0 bases, with 14 bases lying between them. CDR3 length equals 17 residues. Per germline, CDR1 GTSNPN and CDR2 SVGIG (reference sequence). The chain's CDR3 is CAWSSQRTSSGANVLTF. The CDR3 nucleotides read TGTGCCTGGAGTTCACAGCGGACGTCCTCTGGGGCCAACGTCCTGACTTTC.